This record looks at one T cell receptor beta chain sequence and its context. Profiling relied on immunoSEQ multiplex PCR, and the TCRdb table lists in-frame clones only, not all of them. Of a few hundred thousand clones detected, 85% to 90% appear once; the ten largest clones hold more than 0.8%. Germline loops: CDR1 PRHDT, CDR2 FYEKMQ (reference sequence). The CDR3 consists of 14 residues. The germline V and J ends were trimmed by 5 bases and 4 bases, with 12 bases remaining between them. The record originates from a study of blood T cell repertoires in COVID-19. Study-wide background: Acute and convalescent COVID-19 samples came from the United States, Italy and Spain. From T cells, B-cell-depleted T cells, or PBMCs came the material, which was cDNA or gDNA.

The study recruited people aged roughly 18 to 100 years across around 23 US areas. Two negative PCRs, clearance, or symptom resolution were required of recovered Cohort 3 donors. The sequenced material came from PBMCs or T cells enriched from blood (not recorded which). The clonotype was recovered from a man aged 18 to 30 who had recovered from COVID-19. The chain recombines TRBV13 with TRBJ2-1, with D possibly being TRBD1 (6 bases). CDR3 DNA sequence: TGTGCCAGCAGCCCCCCTACAGGGTACAATGAGCAGTTCTTC. Its translation is CASSPPTGYNEQFF.